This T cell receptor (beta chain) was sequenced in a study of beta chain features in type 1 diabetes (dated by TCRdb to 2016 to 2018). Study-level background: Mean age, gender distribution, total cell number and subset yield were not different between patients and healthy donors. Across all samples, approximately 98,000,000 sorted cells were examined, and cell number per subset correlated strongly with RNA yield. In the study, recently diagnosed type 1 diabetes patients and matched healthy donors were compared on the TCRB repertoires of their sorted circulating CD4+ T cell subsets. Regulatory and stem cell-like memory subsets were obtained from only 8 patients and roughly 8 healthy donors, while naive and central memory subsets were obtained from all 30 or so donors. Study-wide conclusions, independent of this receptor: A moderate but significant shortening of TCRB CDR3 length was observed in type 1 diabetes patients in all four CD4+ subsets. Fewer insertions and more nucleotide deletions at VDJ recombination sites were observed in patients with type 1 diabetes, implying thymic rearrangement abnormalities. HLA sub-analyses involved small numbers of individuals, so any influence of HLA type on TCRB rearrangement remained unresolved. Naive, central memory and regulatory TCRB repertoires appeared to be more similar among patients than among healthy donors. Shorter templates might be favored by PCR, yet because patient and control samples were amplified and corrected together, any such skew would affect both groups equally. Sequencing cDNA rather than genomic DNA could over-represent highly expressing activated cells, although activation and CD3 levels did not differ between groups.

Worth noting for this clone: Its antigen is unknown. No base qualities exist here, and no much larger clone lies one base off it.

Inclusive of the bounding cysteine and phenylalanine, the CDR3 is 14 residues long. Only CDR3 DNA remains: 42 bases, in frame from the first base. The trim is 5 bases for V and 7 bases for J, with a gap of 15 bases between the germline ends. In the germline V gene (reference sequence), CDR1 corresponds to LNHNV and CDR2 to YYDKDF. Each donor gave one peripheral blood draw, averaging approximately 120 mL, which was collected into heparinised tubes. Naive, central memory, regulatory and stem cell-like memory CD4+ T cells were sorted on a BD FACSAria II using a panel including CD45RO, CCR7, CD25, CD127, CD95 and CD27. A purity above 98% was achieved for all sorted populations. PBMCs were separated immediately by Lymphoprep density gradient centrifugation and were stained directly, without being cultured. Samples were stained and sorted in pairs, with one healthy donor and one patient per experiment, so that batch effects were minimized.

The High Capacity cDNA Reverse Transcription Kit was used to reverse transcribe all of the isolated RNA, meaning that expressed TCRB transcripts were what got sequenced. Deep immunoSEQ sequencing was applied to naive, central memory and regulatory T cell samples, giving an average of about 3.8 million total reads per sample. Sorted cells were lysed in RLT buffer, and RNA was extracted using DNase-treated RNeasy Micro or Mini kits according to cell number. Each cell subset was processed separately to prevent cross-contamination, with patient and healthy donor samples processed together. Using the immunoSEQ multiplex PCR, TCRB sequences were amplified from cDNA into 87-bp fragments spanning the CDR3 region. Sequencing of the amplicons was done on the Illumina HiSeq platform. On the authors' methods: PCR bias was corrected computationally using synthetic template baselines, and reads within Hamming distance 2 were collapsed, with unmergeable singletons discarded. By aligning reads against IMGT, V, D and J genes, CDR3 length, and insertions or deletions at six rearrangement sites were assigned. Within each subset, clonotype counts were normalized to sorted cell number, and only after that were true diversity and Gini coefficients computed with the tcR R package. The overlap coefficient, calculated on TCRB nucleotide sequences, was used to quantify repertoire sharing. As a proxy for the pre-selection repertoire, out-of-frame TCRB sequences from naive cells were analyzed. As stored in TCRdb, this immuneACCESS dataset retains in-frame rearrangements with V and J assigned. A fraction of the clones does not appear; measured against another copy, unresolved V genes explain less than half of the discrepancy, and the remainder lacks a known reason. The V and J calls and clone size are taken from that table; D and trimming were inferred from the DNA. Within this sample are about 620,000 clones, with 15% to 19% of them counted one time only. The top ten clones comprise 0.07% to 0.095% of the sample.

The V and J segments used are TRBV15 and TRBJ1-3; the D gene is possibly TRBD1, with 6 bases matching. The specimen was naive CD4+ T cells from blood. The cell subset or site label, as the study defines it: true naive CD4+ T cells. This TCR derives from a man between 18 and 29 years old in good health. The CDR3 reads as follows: CATSGSVQGNTIYF. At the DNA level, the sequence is TGTGCCACCAGCGGAAGTGTGCAGGGGAACACCATATATTTT.